This TCR beta chain comes out of a study of cytomegalovirus exposure and HLA in healthy donors. About this clone: Its antigen remains unknown.

Between the trimmed V and J ends, which lost 3 bases and 7 bases, there was a span of 13 bases. CDR1 MGHDK and CDR2 SYGVNS come from the germline V gene. This CDR3 spans 14 amino acids. PCR amplification relied on 60 Vbeta primers (plus 13 Jbeta primers). The repertoire was sequenced with immunoSEQ multiplex PCR; TCRdb's copy has only in-frame clones and lacks some. The table for this sample gives more than 100,000 clones. Findings and caveats of the study: Most TCR beta V segments were productive about 90% or about 30% of the time in an earlier analysis. The authors later linked a missense DCLRE1C variant to TCR beta V- and J-gene trimming. A later look showed TCR association rates differing by HLA locus, highest for DRB1 and lowest for HLA-C.

The sample comprised PBMCs. This chain joins TRBV25-1 and TRBJ1-5, with D perhaps matching TRBD1 (6 bases). This receptor was obtained from a man between 18 and 35 years old in good health and CMV-seronegative. CDR3 sequence reads: CASSDGRGKQPQHF. The CDR3 DNA is TGTGCCAGCAGTGATGGCAGGGGTAAACAGCCCCAGCATTTT.